This TCR beta chain was sequenced in a study of shared clonotypes between healthy human individuals. Study observations and caveats: The authors expected sequencing depth to affect clonotype sharing among donors.

On this clone: The antigen is not known.

CDR1 and CDR2 (germline): SGHTA, FQGNSA. Unmatched junction bases numbered 15, after V lost 8 bases and J lost 4 bases. The CDR3 length is 16 residues. Evenly divided among several immunoSEQ plates was the genomic DNA of each subset. Sequencing used immunoSEQ multiplex PCR; TCRdb keeps in-frame clones, though not all of them. Among roughly 410,000 clones listed, roughly 96% were seen once. Sample: memory CD8+ T cells sorted from blood. Subset meaning: CD45RO+ cells pooled with CCR7-negative TemRA cells. The chain carries TRBV7-2 and TRBJ2-5, with TRBD2 identical over 8 bases. The sequence was obtained from a man younger than 45 in good health. CDR3: CASRPHLRLAGETQYF. The DNA of the CDR3 is TGTGCCAGCCGACCGCACCTAAGGCTAGCGGGAGAGACCCAGTACTTC.